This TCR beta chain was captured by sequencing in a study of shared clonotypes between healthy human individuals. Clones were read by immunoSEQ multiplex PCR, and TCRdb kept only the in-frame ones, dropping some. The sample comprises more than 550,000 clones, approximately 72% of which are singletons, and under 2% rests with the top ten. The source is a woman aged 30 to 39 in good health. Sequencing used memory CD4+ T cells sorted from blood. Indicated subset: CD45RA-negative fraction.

The CDR3 loop is CASSLAWDNEQFF. CDR3 bases: TGTGCCAGCAGCTTAGCTTGGGACAATGAGCAGTTCTTC. J is TRBJ2-1 and V is TRBV7-2, with D unclear. Germline loops: CDR1 SGHTA, CDR2 FQGNSA. CDR3 length: 13 residues. V was trimmed by 0 bases and J by 5 bases, leaving 5 bases between them.